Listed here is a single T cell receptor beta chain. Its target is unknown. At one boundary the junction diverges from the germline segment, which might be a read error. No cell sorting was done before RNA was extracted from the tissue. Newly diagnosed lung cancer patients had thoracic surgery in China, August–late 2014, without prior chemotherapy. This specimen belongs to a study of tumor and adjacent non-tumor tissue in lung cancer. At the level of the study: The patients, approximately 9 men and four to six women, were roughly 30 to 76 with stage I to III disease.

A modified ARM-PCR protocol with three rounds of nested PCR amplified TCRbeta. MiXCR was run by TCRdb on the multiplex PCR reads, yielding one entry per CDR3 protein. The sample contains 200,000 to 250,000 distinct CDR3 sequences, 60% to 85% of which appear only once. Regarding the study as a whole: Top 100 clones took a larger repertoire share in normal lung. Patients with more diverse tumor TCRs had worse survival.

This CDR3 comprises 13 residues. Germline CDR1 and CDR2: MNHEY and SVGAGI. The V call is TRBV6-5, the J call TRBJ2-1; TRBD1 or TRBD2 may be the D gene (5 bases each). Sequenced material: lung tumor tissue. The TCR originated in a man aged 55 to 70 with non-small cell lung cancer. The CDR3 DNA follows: TGTGACAGCAGAGGACTGGGGGTGGATGAGCAGTTCTTC. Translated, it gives CDSRGLGVDEQFF.